This T cell receptor beta chain was captured in a study of blood T cells in healthy people across ages. Then a second PCR, running roughly 7 to 11 cycles, was carried out with a sample-barcoded 5' primer and a J-beta primer mix. Using its own MiXCR run on the 5' RACE reads, TCRdb lists one record per CDR3 protein. The sample lists some 1,500,000 distinct CDR3 sequences, 42% occurring once. The CDR3 length is 14 residues. Germline V gene data show CDR1 as SGHTA and CDR2 as FQGNSA. The V segment lost 1 base and the J segment 5 bases; nucleotides outside the gene matches: 4. The TCR originated in a young woman in good health. Input material: blood. The rearrangement joins TRBV7-2 to TRBJ1-1, with 7 bases aligning to TRBD1. The CDR3 here is CASSLGRRGTEAFF. The CDR3 bases are TGTGCCAGCAGCTTAGGCCGCAGGGGGACTGAAGCTTTCTTT.